The rows below give T cell receptor beta chains drawn from one sample of a study of T cells after yellow fever vaccination. TCRdb itself ran the 5' RACE reads through MiXCR, one entry per CDR3 protein. The repertoire consists of some 340,000 distinct CDR3 sequences, with 4.1% occurring once and the leading ten covering just under 25%. Specimen: PBMCs, collected 5 days after the yellow fever booster vaccination. The source is a man between 18 and 35 years old who received the YFV17D yellow fever vaccine. Each CDR3 is given with its conserved first and last residue. The order of the fields is D gene, clone size, J gene, V gene, CDR3 DNA, CDR3 protein. The D gene is left open where the match is weak. Size tells how often a clone was seen (once, few, many) or the class of an expanded clone, and some rows leave it out.

d_call: -
clone_size: few
j_call: TRBJ1-2
v_call: TRBV9
cdr3_nt: TGTGCCAGCAGCGTACGGCCCCGGCCAGGGGAGAAAGTTAACTATGGCTACACCTTC
cdr3_aa: CASSVRPRPGEKVNYGYTF

d_call: -
clone_size: -
j_call: TRBJ1-1
v_call: TRBV27
cdr3_nt: TGTGCCACCATGCAAAGGTTAATGAACACTGAAGCTTTCTTT
cdr3_aa: CATMQRLMNTEAFF

d_call: TRBD1
clone_size: many
j_call: TRBJ2-2
v_call: TRBV4-1
cdr3_nt: TGCGCCAGCAGGCAGGGGGCGAACACCGGGGAGCTGTTTTTT
cdr3_aa: CASRQGANTGELFF

d_call: TRBD1
clone_size: -
j_call: TRBJ2-1
v_call: TRBV24-1
cdr3_nt: TGTGCCACCAGTGAGCCCGGACAGGGGTTGGTCGATGAGCAGTTCTTC
cdr3_aa: CATSEPGQGLVDEQFF

d_call: -
clone_size: many
j_call: TRBJ2-2
v_call: TRBV7-8
cdr3_nt: TGTGCCAGCAGCTTACGGGCCTCGAACACCGGGGAGCTGTTTTTT
cdr3_aa: CASSLRASNTGELFF

d_call: TRBD2
clone_size: -
j_call: TRBJ2-7
v_call: TRBV27
cdr3_nt: TGTGCCAGCAGCCTAGGCCTAGCGGGGAGCTCCTACGAGCAGTACTTC
cdr3_aa: CASSLGLAGSSYEQYF

d_call: TRBD2
clone_size: few
j_call: TRBJ2-5
v_call: TRBV9
cdr3_nt: TGTGCCAGCAGCGTAGGAGTGCTAGCGGGAAACCAAGAGACCCAGTACTTC
cdr3_aa: CASSVGVLAGNQETQYF

d_call: -
clone_size: -
j_call: TRBJ1-4
v_call: TRBV20-1
cdr3_nt: TGCAGTGCTAGAGATTTCGCAACTAATGAAAAACTGTTTTTT
cdr3_aa: CSARDFATNEKLFF

d_call: -
clone_size: -
j_call: TRBJ1-2
v_call: TRBV2
cdr3_nt: TGTGCCAGCAGTGAATATGGGCCGGGCTATGGCTACACCTTC
cdr3_aa: CASSEYGPGYGYTF

d_call: -
clone_size: -
j_call: TRBJ1-1
v_call: TRBV5-1
cdr3_nt: TGCGCCAGCAGCCCCTCAGTAACAGGGTTGTTCACTGAAGCTTTCTTT
cdr3_aa: CASSPSVTGLFTEAFF

d_call: TRBD1
clone_size: few
j_call: TRBJ1-2
v_call: TRBV4-2
cdr3_nt: TGTGCCAGCAGACAAGGACAGGGTGATCCCTATGGCTACACCTTC
cdr3_aa: CASRQGQGDPYGYTF

d_call: -
clone_size: few
j_call: TRBJ2-7
v_call: TRBV6-6
cdr3_nt: TGTGCCAGCAGTTACGGGGCCGGGACCTACGAGCAGTACTTC
cdr3_aa: CASSYGAGTYEQYF

d_call: -
clone_size: many
j_call: TRBJ1-1
v_call: TRBV24-1
cdr3_nt: TGTGCTTTACGAGGGGGCACTGAAGCTTTCTTT
cdr3_aa: CALRGGTEAFF

d_call: -
clone_size: -
j_call: TRBJ1-1
v_call: TRBV5-1
cdr3_nt: TGCGCCAGCAGCGTAGGACAGCGAGGCACTGAAGCTTTCTTT
cdr3_aa: CASSVGQRGTEAFF

d_call: TRBD1
clone_size: -
j_call: TRBJ1-1
v_call: TRBV18
cdr3_nt: TGTGCCAGCTCCGACAGGGTAGGGGTGAACACTGAAGCTTTCTTT
cdr3_aa: CASSDRVGVNTEAFF

d_call: TRBD1
clone_size: many
j_call: TRBJ1-2
v_call: TRBV11-2
cdr3_nt: TGTGCCAGCAGCTTTCGAACAGGGGGCGGATTGGACTATGGCTACACCTTC
cdr3_aa: CASSFRTGGGLDYGYTF

d_call: TRBD2
clone_size: many
j_call: TRBJ2-1
v_call: TRBV6-4
cdr3_nt: TGTGCCAGCAGTGACTCGCAGCGGGGGACTTCTAATGAGCAGTTCTTC
cdr3_aa: CASSDSQRGTSNEQFF

d_call: TRBD1
clone_size: many
j_call: TRBJ2-1
v_call: TRBV29-1
cdr3_nt: TGCAGCGGACAGGGGACCTTCTACAATGAGCAGTTCTTC
cdr3_aa: CSGQGTFYNEQFF

d_call: -
clone_size: many
j_call: TRBJ1-4
v_call: TRBV20-1
cdr3_nt: TGCAGTGCTCGAGAACGGGGGGCGCAAGAAAAACTGTTTTTT
cdr3_aa: CSARERGAQEKLFF

d_call: -
clone_size: few
j_call: TRBJ2-5
v_call: TRBV7-6
cdr3_nt: TGTGCCAGCAGCTTAGTAGGATCGTGGGGGGACTTAGAGGCGGAGACCCAGTACTTC
cdr3_aa: CASSLVGSWGDLEAETQYF

d_call: TRBD1
clone_size: few
j_call: TRBJ2-3
v_call: TRBV5-1
cdr3_nt: TGCGCCAGCAGCTTGTTGGCCGGACAGGGCACAGATACGCAGTATTTT
cdr3_aa: CASSLLAGQGTDTQYF

d_call: -
clone_size: few
j_call: TRBJ2-1
v_call: TRBV7-2
cdr3_nt: TGTGCCAGCAGCGCCATTGGATTGGGGGCGGAGGAGAATGAGCAGTTCTTC
cdr3_aa: CASSAIGLGAEENEQFF

d_call: -
clone_size: few
j_call: TRBJ2-3
v_call: TRBV7-9
cdr3_nt: TGTGCCAGCAGCTTAGCACCCGATCTACAGTATTTT
cdr3_aa: CASSLAPDLQYF

d_call: TRBD1
clone_size: few
j_call: TRBJ1-6
v_call: TRBV3-1
cdr3_nt: TGTGCCAGCAGCTCGGACAGGGTTAGATCACCCCTCCACTTT
cdr3_aa: CASSSDRVRSPLHF

d_call: -
clone_size: -
j_call: TRBJ2-5
v_call: TRBV12-3/TRBV12-4
cdr3_nt: TGTGCCAGCAAGCTCAACGGTAAAGAGACCCAGTACTTC
cdr3_aa: CASKLNGKETQYF

d_call: -
clone_size: -
j_call: TRBJ2-2
v_call: TRBV7-2
cdr3_nt: TGTGCCAGCAGCTCCTACAGGGTAACCGGGGAGCTGTTTTTT
cdr3_aa: CASSSYRVTGELFF